Shown below are 6 T cell receptor beta chains from a single sample sequenced in a study of cytomegalovirus exposure and HLA in healthy donors. PCR used 60 Vbeta primers and 13 Jbeta primers. Using immunoSEQ multiplex PCR, the repertoire was profiled, and TCRdb retains in-frame clones only, with some absent. Of some 110,000 clones listed, approximately 67% are singletons. Material: PBMCs. These receptors were obtained from a man aged 18 to 35 in good health and CMV-seronegative.

This clone was seen a handful of times. This chain uses TRBV12-1 with TRBJ2-7; TRBD1 is the table's D call, not checked against the DNA. TRBV12-1 is a recognized pseudogene. The CDR3 totals 15 residues. The CDR3 region has the DNA TGTGCCCTTTGGAGCCCGGGACAGAGCTCCTACGAGCAGTACTTC. This encodes CALWSPGQSSYEQYF.

The rearrangement links TRBV5-6 to TRBJ2-3; D is possibly TRBD1 (6 bases). Germline V gene sequence: CDR1 SGHDT, CDR2 YYEEEE. Trimming left V 1 base short and J 5 bases short, with 17 bases between. The CDR3 is 16 amino acids. The CDR3 loop reads CASSLRQPGAIDTQYF. The CDR3 DNA reads as TGTGCCAGCAGCTTGAGGCAACCAGGGGCGATAGATACGCAGTATTTT.

This clone occurred once. The germline gene is not matched at one end of the junction; a read error may be the cause. The J gene is TRBJ1-2, the V gene TRBV5-6; 7 bases are a match to TRBD1. CDR1 and CDR2 (germline): SGHDT, YYEEEE. The CDR3 length is 14 residues. DNA for the CDR3: TGTGCCAGCAGCTTCGGGACAGAAATTGCCTATTCGATGTTC. Translated, it gives CASSFGTEIAYSMF.

Comment on this clone: Other DNA sequences in this sample translate to the same CDR3. The J gene is TRBJ2-3, the V gene TRBV7-2, with 7 bases that match TRBD2. This CDR3 contains 15 residues. In germline, CDR1 is SGHTA, CDR2 FQGNSA. Germline trimming cut 1 base from V and 3 bases from J; bases unmatched to any gene: 4. CDR3 sequence: CASSLVGGSTDTQYF. The CDR3 bases are TGTGCCAGCAGCTTAGTCGGCGGGAGTACAGATACGCAGTATTTT. Full variable domain (outside the CDR3, taken from reference TRBV7-2 and TRBJ2-3): GAGVSQSPSNKVTEKGKDVELRCDPISGHTALYWYRQSLGQGLEFLIYFQGNSAPDKSGLPSDRFSAERTGGSVSTLTIQRTQQEDSAVYLCASSLVGGSTDTQYFGPGTRLTVL.

The chain is built from TRBV27 and TRBJ2-1; D possibly corresponds to TRBD1 (5 bases). Trimming removed 5 bases from V and 8 bases from J, with 7 bases in between. The CDR3 extends over 11 amino acids. From germline, CDR1 is MNHEY and CDR2 SMNVEV (reference sequence). The CDR3 DNA is TGTGCCAGCAGTCAGGGATATGAGCAGTTCTTC. It encodes CASSQGYEQFF.

The CDR3 spells CASSLADRGRSPNYGYTF. The CDR3 region has the DNA TGTGCCAGCAGTCTCGCCGACAGGGGGCGCTCCCCTAACTATGGCTACACCTTC. The J gene is TRBJ1-2, the V gene TRBV6-4; 10 bases are a match to TRBD1. Trimming cost V 5 bases and J 0 bases; bases outside gene matches: 12. The germline V gene has CDR1 MRHNA and CDR2 SNTAGT. This CDR3 spans 18 amino acids.